The text below deals with one T cell receptor (beta chain). Within the sample, other DNA sequences also encode this same CDR3. This sample is drawn from a study of shared clonotypes between healthy human individuals. Generated by immunoSEQ multiplex PCR, the TCRdb table keeps only in-frame clones and is missing some. The sample contains 2,100,000 or so clones, around 95% of which appear only once. This sequence originates from a man aged 18 to 29 in good health. Material for sequencing was naive CD4+ T cells sorted from blood. Specified subset: CD45RA+ positively selected.

CDR3 loop: CASSLDPSSYEQYF. The CDR3 coding sequence is TGTGCCAGCAGCTTAGACCCCAGCTCCTACGAGCAGTACTTC. The rearrangement joins TRBV11-2 to TRBJ2-7, with D uncertain. V lost 0 bases and J 0 bases, leaving 6 bases between the germline ends. Germline loops: CDR1 SGHAT, CDR2 FQNNGV. This CDR3 comprises 14 residues.